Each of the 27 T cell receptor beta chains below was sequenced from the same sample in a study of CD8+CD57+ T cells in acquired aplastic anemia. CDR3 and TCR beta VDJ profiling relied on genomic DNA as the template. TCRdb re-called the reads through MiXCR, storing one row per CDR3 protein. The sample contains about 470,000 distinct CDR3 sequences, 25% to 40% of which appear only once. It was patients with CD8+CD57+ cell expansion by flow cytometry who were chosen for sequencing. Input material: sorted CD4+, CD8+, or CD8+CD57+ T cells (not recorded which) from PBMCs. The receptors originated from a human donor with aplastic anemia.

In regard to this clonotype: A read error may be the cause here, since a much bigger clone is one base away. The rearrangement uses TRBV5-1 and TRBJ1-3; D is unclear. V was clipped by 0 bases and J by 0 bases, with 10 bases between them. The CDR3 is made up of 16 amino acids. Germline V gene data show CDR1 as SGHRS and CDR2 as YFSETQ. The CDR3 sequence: CASSLEGTYSGNTIYF. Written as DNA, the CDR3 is TGCGCCAGCAGCTTGGAAGGCACCTACTCTGGAAACACCATATATTTT.

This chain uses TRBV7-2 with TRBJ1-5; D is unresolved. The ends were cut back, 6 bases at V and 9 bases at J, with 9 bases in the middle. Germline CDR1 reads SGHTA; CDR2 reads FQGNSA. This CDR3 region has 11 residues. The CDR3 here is CASSSVRPQHF. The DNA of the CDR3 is TGTGCCAGCAGTTCTGTGCGGCCCCAGCATTTT.

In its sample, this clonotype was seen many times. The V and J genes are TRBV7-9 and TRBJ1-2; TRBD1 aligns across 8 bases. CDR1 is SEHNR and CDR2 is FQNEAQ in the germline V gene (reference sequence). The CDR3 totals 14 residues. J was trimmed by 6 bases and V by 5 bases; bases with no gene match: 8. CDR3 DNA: TGTGCCAGCAGCCCGTGGTCGACAGGGGATGGCTACACCTTC. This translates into CASSPWSTGDGYTF.

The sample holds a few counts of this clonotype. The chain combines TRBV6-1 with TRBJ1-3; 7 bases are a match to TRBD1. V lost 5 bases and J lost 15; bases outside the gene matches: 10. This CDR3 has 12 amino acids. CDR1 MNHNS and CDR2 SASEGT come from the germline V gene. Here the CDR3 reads CASSRGTAESYF. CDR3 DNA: TGTGCCAGCAGTCGAGGGACAGCGGAATCATATTTT.

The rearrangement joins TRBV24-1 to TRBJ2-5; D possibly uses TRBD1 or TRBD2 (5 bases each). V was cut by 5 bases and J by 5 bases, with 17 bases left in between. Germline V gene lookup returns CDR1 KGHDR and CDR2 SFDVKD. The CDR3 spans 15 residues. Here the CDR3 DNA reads TGTGCCACCAGTGCTAGCATCAGGGCAGGGGAGACCCAGTACTTC. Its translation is CATSASIRAGETQYF.

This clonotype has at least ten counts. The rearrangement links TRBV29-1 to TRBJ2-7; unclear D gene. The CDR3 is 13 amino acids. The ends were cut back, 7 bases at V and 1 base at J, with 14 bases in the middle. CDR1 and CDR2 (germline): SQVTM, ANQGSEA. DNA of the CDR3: TGCAGCGCCTCGCGGCGGCAATCCTACGAGCAGTACTTC. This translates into CSASRRQSYEQYF.

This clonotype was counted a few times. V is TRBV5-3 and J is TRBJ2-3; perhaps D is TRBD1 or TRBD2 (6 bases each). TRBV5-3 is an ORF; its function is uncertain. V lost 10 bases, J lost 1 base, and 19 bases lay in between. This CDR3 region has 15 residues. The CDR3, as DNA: TGTGCCGCCCAAGGAGGGACATCTGGCACAGATACGCAGTATTTT. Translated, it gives CAAQGGTSGTDTQYF.

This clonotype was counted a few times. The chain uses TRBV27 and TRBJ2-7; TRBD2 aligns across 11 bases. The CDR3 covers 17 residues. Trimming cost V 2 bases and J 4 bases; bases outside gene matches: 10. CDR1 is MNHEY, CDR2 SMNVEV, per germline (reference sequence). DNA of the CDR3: TGTGCCAGCAGTTTAGGGGCTAGCGGGAGGAGCGTGTACGAGCAGTACTTC. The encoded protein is CASSLGASGRSVYEQYF.

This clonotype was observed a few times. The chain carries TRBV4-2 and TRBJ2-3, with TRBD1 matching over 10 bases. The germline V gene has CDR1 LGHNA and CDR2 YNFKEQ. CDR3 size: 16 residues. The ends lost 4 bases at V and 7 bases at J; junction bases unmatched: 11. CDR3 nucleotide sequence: TGTGCCAGCAGCCGAGAGGGACAGGGGCTGATAAATACGCAGTATTTT. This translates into CASSREGQGLINTQYF.

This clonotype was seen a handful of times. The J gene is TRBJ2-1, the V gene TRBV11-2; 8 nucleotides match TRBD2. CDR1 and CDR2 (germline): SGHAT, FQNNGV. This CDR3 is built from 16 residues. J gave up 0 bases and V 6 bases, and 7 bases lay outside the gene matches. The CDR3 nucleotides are TGTGCCAGCAGAGAAGGACTAGCTAGCTCCTACAATGAGCAGTTCTTC. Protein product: CASREGLASSYNEQFF.

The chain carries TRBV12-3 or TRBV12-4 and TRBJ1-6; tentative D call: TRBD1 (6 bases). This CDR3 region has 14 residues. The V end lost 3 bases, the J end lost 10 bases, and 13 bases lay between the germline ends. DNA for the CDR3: TGTGCCAGCAGTTTTACAGGGACTGGCTCACCCCTCCACTTT. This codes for CASSFTGTGSPLHF.

CDR3 sequence (DNA): TGCAGTGCTAGAGATATGGGGGGACAGGCCTCTGGCTACACCTTC. It yields the protein CSARDMGGQASGYTF. The rearrangement links TRBV20-1 to TRBJ1-2, with TRBD1 matching over 8 bases. CDR1 is DFQATT and CDR2 is SNEGSKA in the germline V gene (reference sequence). The junction had 10 bases not matched to a gene; V was cut back by 0 bases and J by 7 bases. This CDR3 has 15 residues.

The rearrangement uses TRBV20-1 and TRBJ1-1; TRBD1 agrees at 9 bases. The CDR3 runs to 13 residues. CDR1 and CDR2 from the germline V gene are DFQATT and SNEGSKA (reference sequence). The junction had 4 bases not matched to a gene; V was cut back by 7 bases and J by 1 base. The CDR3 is CSESGQGNTEAFF. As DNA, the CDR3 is TGCAGTGAGTCGGGACAGGGGAACACTGAAGCTTTCTTT.

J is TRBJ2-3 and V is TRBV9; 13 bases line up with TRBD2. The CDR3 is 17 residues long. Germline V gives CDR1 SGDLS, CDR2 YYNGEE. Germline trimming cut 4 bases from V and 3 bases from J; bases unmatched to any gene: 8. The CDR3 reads CASSPRLAGGGTDTQYF. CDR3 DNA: TGTGCCAGCAGCCCGAGACTAGCGGGAGGTGGAACAGATACGCAGTATTTT.

In DNA form, the CDR3 reads TGTGCCACCAGCAGAGACTCTCAGGGAGGGATTGGGCAGCCCCAGCATTTT. Its translation is CATSRDSQGGIGQPQHF. The genes are TRBV15 and TRBJ1-5, with D tentatively TRBD1 (5 bases). Germline V CDR1 and CDR2: LNHNV, YYDKDF (reference sequence). V shed 0 bases and J shed 7 bases, with 19 bases lying between them. The CDR3 covers 17 residues.

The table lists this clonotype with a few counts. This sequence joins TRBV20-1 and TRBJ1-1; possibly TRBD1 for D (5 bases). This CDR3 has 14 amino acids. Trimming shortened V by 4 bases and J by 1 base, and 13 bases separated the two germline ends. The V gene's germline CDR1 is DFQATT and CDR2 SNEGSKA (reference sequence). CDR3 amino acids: CSATLGVSNTEAFF. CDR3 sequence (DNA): TGCAGTGCTACCTTAGGGGTATCGAACACTGAAGCTTTCTTT.

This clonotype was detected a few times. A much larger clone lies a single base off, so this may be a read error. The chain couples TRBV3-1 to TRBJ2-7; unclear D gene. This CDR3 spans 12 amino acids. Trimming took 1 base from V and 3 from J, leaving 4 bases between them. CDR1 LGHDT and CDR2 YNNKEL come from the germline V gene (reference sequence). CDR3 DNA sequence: TGTGCCAGCAGCCAAGCCGTCTACGAGCAGTACTTC. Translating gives CASSQAVYEQYF.

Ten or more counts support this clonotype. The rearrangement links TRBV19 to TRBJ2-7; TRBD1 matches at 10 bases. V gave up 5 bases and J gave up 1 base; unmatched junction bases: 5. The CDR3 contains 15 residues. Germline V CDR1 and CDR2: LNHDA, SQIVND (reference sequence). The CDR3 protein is CASSSPGQGSYEQYF. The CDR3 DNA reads TGTGCCAGTAGTTCTCCGGGACAGGGGTCCTACGAGCAGTACTTC.

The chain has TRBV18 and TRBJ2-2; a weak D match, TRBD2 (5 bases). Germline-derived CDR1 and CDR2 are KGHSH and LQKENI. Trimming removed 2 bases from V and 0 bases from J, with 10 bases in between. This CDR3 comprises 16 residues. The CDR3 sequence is CASSPIAGANTGELFF. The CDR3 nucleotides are TGTGCCAGCTCACCAATTGCGGGTGCGAACACCGGGGAGCTGTTTTTT.

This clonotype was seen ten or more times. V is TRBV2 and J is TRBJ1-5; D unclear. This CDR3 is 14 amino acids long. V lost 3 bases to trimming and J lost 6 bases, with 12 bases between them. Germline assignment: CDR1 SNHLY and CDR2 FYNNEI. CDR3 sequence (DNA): TGTGCCAGCAGTGATGTGGGTTCGAGTCAGCCCCAGCATTTT. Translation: CASSDVGSSQPQHF.

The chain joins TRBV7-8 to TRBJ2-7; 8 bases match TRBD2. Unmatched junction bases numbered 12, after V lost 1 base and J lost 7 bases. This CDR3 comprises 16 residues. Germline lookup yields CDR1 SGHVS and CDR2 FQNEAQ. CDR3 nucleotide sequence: TGTGCCAGCAGCTTAGGGAGCACCGGGAGGGGGAGGGAGCAGTACGTC. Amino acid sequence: CASSLGSTGRGREQYV.

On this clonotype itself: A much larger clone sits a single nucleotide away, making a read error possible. The CDR3: CSATKTSGGTHEQYF. In DNA form, the CDR3 reads TGCAGTGCTACAAAGACTAGCGGGGGTACCCACGAGCAGTACTTC. The V gene is TRBV20-1, the J gene TRBJ2-7; 12 bases match TRBD2. The V and J ends lost 4 bases and 5 bases, in that order; junction bases with no gene match: 9. The CDR3 spans 15 residues. Germline loops: CDR1 DFQATT, CDR2 SNEGSKA (reference sequence).

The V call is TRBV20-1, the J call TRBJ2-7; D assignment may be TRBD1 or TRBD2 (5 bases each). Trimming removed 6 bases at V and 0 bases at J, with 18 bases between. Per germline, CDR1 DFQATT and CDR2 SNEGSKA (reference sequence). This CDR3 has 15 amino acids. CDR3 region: CSAPLGTDLSYEQYF. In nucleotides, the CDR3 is TGCAGTGCCCCCCTTGGGACCGATCTCTCCTACGAGCAGTACTTC.

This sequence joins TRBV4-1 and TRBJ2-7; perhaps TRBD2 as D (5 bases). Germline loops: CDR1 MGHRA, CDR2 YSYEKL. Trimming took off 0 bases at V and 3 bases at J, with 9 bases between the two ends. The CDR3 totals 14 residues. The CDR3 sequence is CASSQDRDYYEQYF. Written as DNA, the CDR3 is TGCGCCAGCAGCCAAGATCGGGATTACTACGAGCAGTACTTC.

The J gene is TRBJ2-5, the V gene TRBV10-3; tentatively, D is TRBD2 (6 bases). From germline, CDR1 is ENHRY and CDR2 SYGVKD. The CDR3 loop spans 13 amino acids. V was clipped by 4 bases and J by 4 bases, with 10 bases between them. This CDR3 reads CAISVGGGETQYF. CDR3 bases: TGTGCCATCAGTGTCGGGGGAGGAGAGACCCAGTACTTC.

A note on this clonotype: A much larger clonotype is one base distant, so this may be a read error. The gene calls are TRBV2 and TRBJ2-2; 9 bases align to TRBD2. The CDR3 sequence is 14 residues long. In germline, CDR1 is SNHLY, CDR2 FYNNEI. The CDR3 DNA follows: TGTGCCAGCAGAGGACTAGCGAACACCGGGGAGCCGTTTTTT. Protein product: CASRGLANTGEPFF.

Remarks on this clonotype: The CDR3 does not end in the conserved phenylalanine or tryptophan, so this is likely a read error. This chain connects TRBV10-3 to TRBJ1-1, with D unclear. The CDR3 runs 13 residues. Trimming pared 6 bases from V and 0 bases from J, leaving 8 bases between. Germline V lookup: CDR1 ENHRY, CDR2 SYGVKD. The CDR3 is CAIRPNMNTEAFL. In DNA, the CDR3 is TGTGCCATCAGACCCAACATGAACACTGAAGCTTTCCTT.